The T cell receptor beta chain under discussion was sequenced for a study of blood T cells in healthy people across ages. Primed by a sample-barcoded 5' primer and a J-beta primer mix, a second PCR proceeded for about 6 to 12 cycles. TCRdb analysed the 5' RACE reads with MiXCR anew, one entry per CDR3 protein. The sample contains around 1,600,000 distinct CDR3 sequences, roughly 43% of which appear only once. This CDR3 has 13 amino acids. Germline values: CDR1 DFQATT, CDR2 SNEGSKA (reference sequence). V was trimmed by 4 bases and J by 2 bases, leaving 11 bases between them. This receptor was obtained from a woman under 30 in good health. Sequencing was carried out using blood. The chain uses TRBV20-1 and TRBJ1-2, with D tentatively TRBD1 (6 bases). This CDR3 reads CSAKEDRNYGYTF. The CDR3 DNA is TGCAGTGCTAAAGAGGACAGAAACTATGGCTACACCTTC.